One sample yielded the 28 T cell receptor beta chains listed below, sequenced in a study of T cells after yellow fever vaccination. TCRdb ran MiXCR on the 5' RACE reads and lists one entry per CDR3 protein. The sample holds some 240,000 distinct CDR3 sequences, 3.6% seen once. The input for sequencing was PBMCs, taken 15 days after the yellow fever booster vaccination. The receptors were sampled from a man aged 18 to 29 who received the YFV17D yellow fever vaccine.

This clonotype was seen repeatedly, ten times or more. This chain connects TRBV5-1 to TRBJ2-3; unclear D gene. Germline V gene data show CDR1 as SGHRS and CDR2 as YFSETQ. The V gene lost 4 bases and the J gene lost 5 bases, with 11 bases spanning the gap. This CDR3 comprises 13 residues. For the CDR3, the DNA is TGCGCCAGCAGCCCCGGAAACGGAGATACGCAGTATTTT. Protein: CASSPGNGDTQYF.

This clonotype was counted ten times or more. The chain joins TRBV12-3 or TRBV12-4 to TRBJ1-2; D is ambiguous. The CDR3 has 12 residues. The V end lost 1 base, the J end lost 4 bases, and 4 bases lay between the germline ends. CDR3 amino acids: CASSLGVYGYTF. The CDR3 region has the DNA TGTGCCAGCAGTTTAGGGGTCTATGGCTACACCTTC.

This clonotype was recorded many times. This sequence joins TRBV7-6 and TRBJ2-2; 7 nucleotides agree with TRBD1. The germline CDR1 and CDR2 sequences are SGHVS and FNYEAQ. The V and J ends lost 5 bases and 3 bases, in that order; junction bases with no gene match: 9. CDR3 length equals 16 residues. The CDR3 loop is CASSPRGLDDTGELFF. The CDR3 DNA follows: TGTGCCAGCAGCCCGAGGGGGCTTGACGACACCGGGGAGCTGTTTTTT. The entire variable domain, with the rest obtained from reference TRBV7-6 and TRBJ2-2, is as follows: GAGVSQSPRYKVTKRGQDVALRCDPISGHVSLYWYRQALGQGPEFLTYFNYEAQQDKSGLPNDRFSAERPEGSISTLTIQRTEQRDSAMYRCASSPRGLDDTGELFFGEGSRLTVL.

This clonotype has at least ten counts. CDR3 sequence: CASSPTPGVEQYV. As DNA, the CDR3 is TGTGCCAGCAGCCCTACCCCAGGGGTAGAGCAGTACGTC. This chain links TRBV7-3 with TRBJ2-7; maybe TRBD1 (6 bases). CDR1 is SGHTA, CDR2 FQGTGA, per germline. Trimming removed 5 bases at V and 7 bases at J, with 15 bases between. The CDR3 extends over 13 amino acids.

This clonotype was observed at least ten times. The chain carries TRBV5-1 and TRBJ2-2, with 9 bases fitting TRBD2. The CDR3 sequence is 17 residues long. Germline V gene data show CDR1 as SGHRS and CDR2 as YFSETQ. Unmatched junction bases numbered 7, after V lost 0 bases and J lost 4 bases. In DNA, the CDR3 is TGCGCCAGCAGCTTGGGACTAGCGGTGGCGAGCACCGGGGAGCTGTTTTTT. Translation: CASSLGLAVASTGELFF.

This clonotype occurred many times. The chain couples TRBV3-2 to TRBJ1-1. TRBV3-2 is noted as a pseudogene. This CDR3 is built from 18 residues. The CDR3 DNA reads TGTGCCAGCAGCCAAGGACCAACCCGCGGAGTTTTGAACACTGAAGCTTTCTTT. This codes for CASSQGPTRGVLNTEAFF.

This clonotype was seen many times. The chain employs TRBV4-3 and TRBJ2-1; unclear D gene. Per the germline V gene, CDR1 is LGHNA and CDR2 is YSLEER. The CDR3 is made up of 11 amino acids. The V and J ends lost 8 bases and 9 bases respectively, with 11 bases between them. CDR3 amino acids: CASSYGSEQFF. DNA of the CDR3: TGCGCCAGCTCCTACGGCAGTGAGCAGTTCTTC.

At least ten counts were recorded for this clonotype. The CDR3 nucleotides are TGCAGTGCTCAAGACCACAGCTACCACTCCTACAATGAGCAGTTCTTC. As protein: CSAQDHSYHSYNEQFF. The chain combines TRBV20-1 with TRBJ2-1; no firm D call. The V end lost 5 bases, the J end lost 0 bases, and 17 bases lay between the germline ends. CDR1 is DFQATT, CDR2 SNEGSKA, per germline (reference sequence). The CDR3 spans 16 residues.

This clonotype has a count of ten or more. The chain combines TRBV18 with TRBJ1-1; D is ambiguous. The V gene's germline CDR1 is KGHSH and CDR2 LQKENI. The ends were cut back, 2 bases at V and 4 bases at J, with 5 bases in the middle. There are 12 residues in the CDR3. In DNA, the CDR3 is TGTGCCAGCTCACCAACAAGCACTGAAGCTTTCTTT. Protein product: CASSPTSTEAFF.

The sample holds many counts of this clonotype. CDR3 sequence (DNA): TGCAGTGCTAGATACCGGGACAGGGTCGAGCAGTACGTC. Protein sequence: CSARYRDRVEQYV. The V and J genes are TRBV20-1 and TRBJ2-7, with 9 bases that match TRBD1. Germline V gene lookup returns CDR1 DFQATT and CDR2 SNEGSKA (reference sequence). Trimming at V came to 2 bases and at J to 6 bases, leaving 5 bases not matched to a gene. The CDR3 covers 13 residues.

The table lists this clonotype with a few counts. The V gene is TRBV29-1, the J gene TRBJ2-5, with D perhaps TRBD1 (6 bases). Per the germline V gene, CDR1 is SQVTM and CDR2 is ANQGSEA. The germline V and J ends were trimmed by 2 bases and 1 base, with 14 bases remaining between them. The CDR3 contains 15 residues. The CDR3 reads CSVELPGQPQETQYF. The CDR3 DNA reads as TGCAGCGTTGAACTACCGGGACAACCCCAAGAGACCCAGTACTTC.

This clonotype was counted many times. The chain employs TRBV10-3 and TRBJ1-6, with no clear D. The CDR3 length is 14 residues. Per germline, CDR1 ENHRY and CDR2 SYGVKD. V was cut by 2 bases and J by 7 bases, with 9 bases left in between. Here the CDR3 DNA reads TGTGCCATCAGTGAGGTCGGGGAGAATTCACCCCTCCACTTT. Its translation: CAISEVGENSPLHF.

There are many counts of this clonotype. This sequence joins TRBV12-3 or TRBV12-4 and TRBJ2-5; either TRBD1 or TRBD2 may fit D (5 bases each). The CDR3 runs to 16 residues. Trimming left V 5 bases short and J 5 bases short, with 21 bases between. The CDR3 coding sequence is TGTGCCAGCAGTGGGCATCCCGGGACCCTATCGGAGACCCAGTACTTC. Its protein product is CASSGHPGTLSETQYF.

This clonotype was picked up many times. The chain is built from TRBV5-4 and TRBJ1-1; no clear D gene. The CDR3 is 16 amino acids. The V gene's germline CDR1 is SGHNT and CDR2 YYREEE (reference sequence). V lost 4 bases, J lost 1 base, and 17 bases lay in between. The CDR3 protein is CASSRFDRVTNTEAFF. Written as DNA, the CDR3 is TGTGCCAGCAGCCGTTTCGACCGCGTTACGAACACTGAAGCTTTCTTT.

This clonotype occurred many times. This chain joins TRBV7-6 and TRBJ2-1; D might be TRBD1 or TRBD2, each matching 6 bases. The CDR3 runs to 15 residues. With 4 bases removed from V and 5 bases from J, the gap between germline ends came to 15 bases. The germline gives CDR1 SGHVS, CDR2 FNYEAQ. The CDR3 is CASSSYQGRNNEQFF. The CDR3 DNA is TGTGCCAGCAGCTCGTACCAGGGGAGGAACAATGAGCAGTTCTTC. Full variable domain (remainder filled in from reference TRBV7-6 and TRBJ2-1): GAGVSQSPRYKVTKRGQDVALRCDPISGHVSLYWYRQALGQGPEFLTYFNYEAQQDKSGLPNDRFSAERPEGSISTLTIQRTEQRDSAMYRCASSSYQGRNNEQFFGPGTRLTVL.

This clonotype has just a few counts. The chain couples TRBV5-1 to TRBJ2-7, with D perhaps given as TRBD1 or TRBD2 (5 bases each). The V and J ends lost 3 bases and 0 bases respectively, with 10 bases between them. This CDR3 has 14 amino acids. Germline V gene lookup returns CDR1 SGHRS and CDR2 YFSETQ. The CDR3 protein is CASSWDPSSYEQYV. CDR3 bases: TGCGCCAGCAGCTGGGACCCATCCTCCTACGAGCAGTACGTC.

This clonotype was detected only once. A much larger clone differs by one base, so this may be a read error. The chain has TRBV5-1 and TRBJ1-2; no firm D call. Germline V gene sequence: CDR1 SGHRS, CDR2 YFSETQ. CDR3 length equals 13 residues. This CDR3 reads CASSLRSHYGHTF. The CDR3 DNA is TGCGCCAGCAGCTTGCGCAGCCACTATGGCCACACCTTC.

This clonotype was recorded at least ten times. CDR3 nucleotide sequence: TGCGCCAGCGGGCACTCAGGGATAGATACGCAGTATTTT. It encodes CASGHSGIDTQYF. V usage is TRBV10-1 and J usage is TRBJ2-3, with D perhaps TRBD1 (5 bases). The V end lost 8 bases, the J end lost 5 bases, and 14 bases lay between the germline ends. This CDR3 has 13 amino acids. Germline lookup yields CDR1 WNHNN and CDR2 SYGVQD (reference sequence).

This clonotype was observed many times. V is TRBV20-1 and J is TRBJ1-1; D uncertain. Germline V gene data show CDR1 as DFQATT and CDR2 as SNEGSKA (reference sequence). The length of the CDR3 is 13 residues. Between the trimmed V and J ends, which lost 3 bases and 0 bases, there was a span of 8 bases. CDR3 DNA: TGCAGTGCTAGGCGCCGCATGAACACTGAAGCTTTCTTT. Its translation is CSARRRMNTEAFF.

This clonotype was recorded at least ten times. This chain uses TRBV7-8 with TRBJ2-7; tentative D call: TRBD1 (6 bases). Per the germline V gene, CDR1 is SGHVS and CDR2 is FQNEAQ. The ends were cut back, 4 bases at V and 0 bases at J, with 10 bases in the middle. The CDR3 has 14 amino acids. CDR3 residues: CASSSQGISYEQYF. The CDR3 DNA reads TGTGCCAGCAGCTCCCAGGGGATCTCCTACGAGCAGTACTTC.

In this sample, this clonotype turned up many times. This chain uses TRBV12-3 or TRBV12-4 with TRBJ1-5; D possibly corresponds to TRBD1 (6 bases). The CDR3 spans 16 residues. Trimming pared 7 bases from V and 2 bases from J, leaving 18 bases between. CDR3 loop: CASTLGGGIGNQPQHF. CDR3 DNA: TGTGCCAGCACTCTAGGAGGGGGGATTGGCAATCAGCCCCAGCATTTT.

This clonotype has ten or more counts. The CDR3 loop is CASRRTTLGVTYNEQFF. Written as DNA, the CDR3 is TGTGCCAGCAGACGGACTACCCTAGGGGTTACCTACAATGAGCAGTTCTTC. This rearrangement joins TRBV3-1 to TRBJ2-1; weak D call: TRBD2 (6 bases). The germline V gene encodes CDR1 LGHDT and CDR2 YNNKEL (reference sequence). The CDR3 is made up of 17 amino acids. V was trimmed by 6 bases and J by 2 bases, leaving 20 bases between them.

A remark on this clonotype: A much more abundant neighbour one base away suggests this may be a read error. The V gene is TRBV3-1, the J gene TRBJ2-1; tentative D call: TRBD2 (6 bases). This CDR3 region has 13 residues. Germline CDR1 and CDR2: LGHDT and YNNKEL (reference sequence). V was pared by 11 bases and J by 5 bases, with 16 bases between. CDR3 bases: TGTGCCTCCCTACGGCGGGATGACAATGAGCAGTTCTTC. This gives the protein CASLRRDDNEQFF.

This clonotype was seen at least ten times. The chain recombines TRBV3-1 with TRBJ1-6; tentative D call: TRBD1 (6 bases). CDR1 and CDR2 from the germline V gene are LGHDT and YNNKEL (reference sequence). This CDR3 contains 14 residues. V was cut by 0 bases and J by 10 bases, with 10 bases left in between. This chain's CDR3 is CASSQDGGGSPLHF. The CDR3 DNA is TGTGCCAGCAGCCAAGACGGGGGGGGCTCACCCCTCCACTTT.

This clonotype was observed at least ten times. V is TRBV27 and J is TRBJ2-1; the D is unclear. This CDR3 region has 15 residues. Germline V gene lookup returns CDR1 MNHEY and CDR2 SMNVEV (reference sequence). Trimming stripped 3 bases from V and 8 bases from J, with 17 bases between. In nucleotides, the CDR3 is TGTGCCAGCAGTTTGTCTTGGCATACCCGCGATGAGCAGTTCTTC. Encoded protein: CASSLSWHTRDEQFF.

This clonotype appeared many times. This chain joins TRBV2 and TRBJ2-2; D may match TRBD1 or TRBD2 (6 bases each). V lost 7 bases to trimming and J lost 2 bases, with 11 bases between them. CDR3 length: 14 residues. CDR1 is SNHLY and CDR2 is FYNNEI in the germline V gene. CDR3: CASKRGHNTGELFF. The CDR3 region has the DNA TGTGCCAGCAAACGGGGGCATAACACCGGGGAGCTGTTTTTT.

In this sample, this clonotype turned up many times. V usage is TRBV12-3 or TRBV12-4 and J usage is TRBJ2-2; D call uncertain. The CDR3 runs to 13 residues. Trimming pared 6 bases from V and 4 bases from J, leaving 9 bases between. This CDR3 is CASRSARTGELFF. DNA for the CDR3: TGTGCCAGCAGGTCGGCGCGCACCGGGGAGCTGTTTTTT.

This clonotype was counted ten times or more. The V and J genes are TRBV6-2 or TRBV6-3 and TRBJ2-5; tentative D call: TRBD1 (6 bases). From germline, CDR1 is MNHEY and CDR2 SVGEGT. Trimming stripped 8 bases from V and 4 bases from J, with 14 bases between. The CDR3 is made up of 13 amino acids. The chain's CDR3 is CASGRGLPETQYF. The CDR3 DNA is TGTGCCAGCGGCAGGGGTCTTCCAGAGACCCAGTACTTC.